This T cell receptor beta chain was profiled in a study of T cell responses to AZD1222 COVID-19 vaccine. As concerns this clone: Its antigen is still unknown.

Profiled with immunoSEQ multiplex PCR; TCRdb holds only in-frame clones, not every one. The profile shows about 180,000 clones, 85% to 95% of them singletons. Looked up from germline, CDR1 is SGHKS and CDR2 is YYEKEE (reference sequence). CDR3 length: 15 residues. Trimming stripped 2 bases from V and 10 bases from J, with 16 bases between. The study, taken as a whole, reports: Spike-specific TCR breadth and depth went up after people got two AZD1222 doses.

The sequence was collected from an adult who received the AZD1222 COVID-19 vaccine. This sample comprised peripheral blood, obtained 28 days after the second AZD1222 dose. The chain joins TRBV5-5 to TRBJ1-6; the D gene is possibly TRBD1 (5 bases). The CDR3 DNA is TGTGCCAGCAGCTTCGATTTGGGGGATCGGTCACCCCTCCACTTT. Its protein is CASSFDLGDRSPLHF.